Reported below is one TCR beta chain. Its antigen is still unknown. Base qualities are not provided; no much larger clone lies one nucleotide away. This entry comes from a study of T cell responses to AZD1222 COVID-19 vaccine (dated by TCRdb to the early 2020s). Study-level background: A total of under 250 trial participants underwent TCR sequencing, of whom more than 200 had received two doses of AZD1222 and 26 had received two doses of the MenACWY control vaccine. Trial participants were enrolled by age into 18-55, 56-69 and 70-plus year subgroups, with approximately 150, 30 and 60 TCR-sequenced participants respectively. Overall study outcomes, separate from this receptor: In the small 56-69-year group, the increase in depth fell short of significance, most likely because of low power. Reportedly, close to half of the unique spike-specific TCRs recognized epitopes lying outside the regions that are mutated in the B.1.351 and B.1.1.7 variants. Because no samples from the day 14 peak response were available, repertoires could be characterized only after the peak T cell response. A significant rise in spike-specific TCR breadth and depth was observed after two AZD1222 doses relative to day 0 and relative to MenACWY recipients. Conclusions about previously exposed vaccinees are limited because only five to seven AZD1222 recipients were SARS-CoV-2 seropositive at baseline. Participants were mostly white British and included more females than males, and it was suggested by the authors that clonal diversity may have been underestimated. The whole spike protein was spanned by vaccine-associated CD4 TCRs, and dominant responses were seen in regions 160-218 and 743-854.

This specimen's time point label, interpreted: about 28 days (+/-7) after the second vaccine dose. AZD1222 recipients with second doses at about 4 weeks or about 12 weeks were pooled, because spike-specific TCR depth and breadth did not differ between schedules. Samples from vaccinated people were obtained from the UK trials COV001 and COV002, which included a single-blind randomized controlled phase 2/3 trial of AZD1222 (ChAdOx1 nCoV-19) in healthy adults. Trial participant PBMC samples were collected at day 0 and day 28 after the second dose for TCRbeta chain sequencing. There are 13 amino acids in the CDR3, from cysteine to phenylalanine inclusive. Just the 39-base CDR3 DNA is kept, in frame starting at base 1. The trim is 6 bases for V and 2 bases for J, with a gap of 8 bases between the germline ends. Looking up the germline V gene yields CDR1 MNHEY and CDR2 SVGEGT. The CDR3 regions of human TCRbeta chains were analyzed by immunosequencing. The authors processed their data as follows. TCRs in the repertoires were matched against a reference library of SARS-CoV-2-specific TCRs that had been generated with the MIRA antigen-specificity platform. Breadth was defined as the fraction of unique TCRs that were SARS-CoV-2-associated. Depth was defined as the fraction of total T cells that were SARS-CoV-2-associated. Using the MIRA data, every spike-specific TCR was mapped to the spike region that the TCR reacted to and assigned to either a CD4 or a CD8 class. Log10-transformed breadth and depth values were compared by one-way ANOVA with Sidak's multiple comparisons tests. TCRdb's version of the immuneACCESS table is confined to in-frame rearrangements and falls short of the full clone set. An unresolved V gene accounts for under half of the shortfall where checked; the remainder is of unknown origin. D and trimming were read from the DNA, whereas the V and J calls and clone size are those reported in that table. This sample gives tens of thousands of clones in total; 80% to 95% of them show up just once. Around 30% of the sample is taken by the ten largest.

This sample comprised peripheral blood, obtained 28 days after the second AZD1222 dose. This sequence was found in an adult who received the AZD1222 COVID-19 vaccine. The chain uses TRBV6-2 or TRBV6-3 and TRBJ1-5; perhaps TRBD1 is the D gene, with 6 bases matching. The bases are TGTGCCAGCAGGTACAGGGGCAATCAGCCCCAGCATTTT. This sequence encodes CASRYRGNQPQHF.